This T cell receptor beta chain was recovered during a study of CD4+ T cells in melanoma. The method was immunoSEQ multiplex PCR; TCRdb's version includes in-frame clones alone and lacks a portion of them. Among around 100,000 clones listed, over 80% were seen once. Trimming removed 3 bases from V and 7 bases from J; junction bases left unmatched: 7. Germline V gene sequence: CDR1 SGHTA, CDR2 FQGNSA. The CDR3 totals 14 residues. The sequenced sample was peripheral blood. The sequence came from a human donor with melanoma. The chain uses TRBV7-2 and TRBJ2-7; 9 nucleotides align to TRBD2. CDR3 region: CASSLTSGIVEQYF. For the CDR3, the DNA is TGTGCCAGCAGCTTGACTAGCGGCATCGTGGAGCAGTACTTC.